These T cell receptor beta chains were read from a single sample in a study of cytomegalovirus exposure and HLA in healthy donors. The repertoire was sequenced with immunoSEQ multiplex PCR; TCRdb's copy has only in-frame clones and lacks some. The sample has some 250,000 clones; approximately 83% are singletons. Source material: PBMCs. The source of these receptors is a woman aged 25 to 39 in good health and CMV-seropositive. The CDR3 runs from the conserved cysteine through the conserved F or W. The D gene is left open where the match is weak. The size of a clone is reported for some rows only, either as once, few or many, or as a class for expanded clones.

CASSLAGGLYNEQFF	TGTGCCAGCAGCTTAGCGGGAGGTCTCTACAATGAGCAGTTCTTC	NA	TRBV11-3	TRBD2	TRBJ2-1
CAWSASVNTEAFF	TGTGCCTGGAGTGCCTCGGTGAACACTGAAGCTTTCTTT	NA	TRBV30	NA	TRBJ1-1
CASSVVSQGGVDTQYF	TGTGCCAGCAGCGTGGTGTCACAGGGGGGTGTAGATACGCAGTATTTT	NA	TRBV9	TRBD1	TRBJ2-3
CACRAGIEQYF	TGTGCCTGCAGGGCCGGCATCGAGCAGTACTTC	once	TRBV30	NA	TRBJ2-7
CASSSRDRGLEQYF	TGTGCCAGCAGCTCGCGGGACAGGGGTTTAGAACAGTACTTC	NA	TRBV5-5	TRBD1	TRBJ2-7
CASSPLRDAFGEQYF	TGTGCCAGCTCACCACTCAGGGATGCGTTCGGCGAGCAGTACTTC	once	TRBV18	NA	TRBJ2-7
CASRRDRVSTDTQYF	TGTGCCAGCAGGAGGGACAGGGTTAGCACAGATACGCAGTATTTT	NA	TRBV2	TRBD1	TRBJ2-3
CASSPNDSGNTIYF	TGTGCCAGCAGTCCTAATGACTCTGGAAACACCATATATTTT	NA	TRBV27	NA	TRBJ1-3
CASSRQGRWETQYF	TGTGCCAGCAGTCGACAGGGCCGGTGGGAGACCCAGTACTTC	NA	TRBV27	TRBD1	TRBJ2-5
CASSLESGKETGQFF	TGCGCCAGCAGCTTGGAGTCCGGGAAGGAGACCGGGCAGTTCTTC	once	TRBV5-1	NA	TRBJ2-1
CASSLPGNINYGYTF	TGTGCCAGCAGCTTACCAGGAAACATTAACTATGGCTACACCTTC	NA	TRBV7-6	NA	TRBJ1-2
CASSFGGYTF	TGTGCCAGCAGTTTCGGTGGCTACACCTTC	NA	TRBV28	NA	TRBJ1-2
CASKRTGGGYEQYF	TGTGCCAGCAAAAGGACAGGGGGCGGTTACGAGCAGTACTTC	NA	TRBV19	TRBD1	TRBJ2-7
CASNEEGGNQPQHF	TGTGCCAGCAATGAGGAAGGGGGCAATCAGCCCCAGCATTTT	few	TRBV9	NA	TRBJ1-5
CASTRGEGNTIYF	TGTGCCAGCACCCGAGGAGAGGGAAACACCATATATTTT	NA	TRBV6-5	NA	TRBJ1-3
CASSPSGQPYEQYF	TGTGCCAGCAGCCCCTCGGGACAGCCCTACGAGCAGTACTTC	NA	TRBV4-2	TRBD1	TRBJ2-7
CASSYSRLAGEETQYF	TGTGCCAGCAGTTACTCTCGACTAGCGGGAGAAGAGACCCAGTACTTC	NA	TRBV6-6	TRBD2	TRBJ2-5
CASSPRTGVWNQPQHF	TGTGCCAGCAGTCCGCGGACAGGGGTTTGGAATCAGCCCCAGCATTTT	few	TRBV28	TRBD1	TRBJ1-5
CAWSVGLAEYNEQFF	TGTGCCTGGAGTGTTGGACTAGCGGAATACAATGAGCAGTTCTTC	NA	TRBV30	TRBD2	TRBJ2-1
CASSLGTGAYTDTQYF	TGCGCCAGCAGCCTAGGGACAGGGGCGTACACAGATACGCAGTATTTT	NA	TRBV5-1	TRBD1	TRBJ2-3
CASATRGGGYYNEQFF	TGTGCCAGCGCCACCCGGGGAGGGGGATACTACAATGAGCAGTTCTTC	NA	TRBV2	NA	TRBJ2-1
CASSLGRPGTEAFF	TGTGCCAGCAGCTTAGGACGGCCAGGGACTGAAGCTTTCTTT	NA	TRBV7-9	NA	TRBJ1-1
CASSPGGQVNYEQYF	TGTGCCAGCTCACCAGGGGGACAGGTTAACTACGAGCAGTACTTC	NA	TRBV18	TRBD1	TRBJ2-7
CASSEMAGHSGANVLTF	TGTGCCAGCAGTGAAATGGCGGGCCACTCTGGGGCCAACGTCCTGACTTTC	NA	TRBV6-1	NA	TRBJ2-6
CASSVTGGNTGELFF	TGTGCCAGCAGTGTCACAGGGGGGAACACCGGGGAGCTGTTTTTT	NA	TRBV28	TRBD1	TRBJ2-2
CASSLGPGGHYEQYF	TGTGCCAGCAGCTTAGGGCCAGGGGGGCATTACGAGCAGTACTTC	NA	TRBV11-2	NA	TRBJ2-7
CASSFRQQPQHF	TGTGCCAGCAGCTTTCGACAGCAGCCCCAGCATTTT	NA	TRBV7-2	NA	TRBJ1-5
CASSSGQRQYF	TGTGCCAGCAGCAGCGGACAGCGACAGTACTTC	few	TRBV21-1	NA	TRBJ2-7
CASSSGGSSYEQYF	TGTGCCAGCAGCTCCGGGGGTAGCTCCTACGAGCAGTACTTC	once	TRBV7-9	NA	TRBJ2-7
CASSSPLAGVQDEQYF	TGCGCCAGCAGCTCACCCCTGGCGGGAGTGCAGGACGAGCAGTACTTC	few	TRBV5-1	TRBD2	TRBJ2-7
CASSQLAGGSYEQYF	TGCGCCAGCAGCCAACTAGCGGGGGGATCCTACGAGCAGTACTTC	few	TRBV4-1	TRBD2	TRBJ2-7
CASSQGGSGANVLTF	TGCGCCAGCAGCCAGGGGGGATCTGGGGCCAACGTCCTGACTTTC	NA	TRBV5-1	NA	TRBJ2-6
CASSYSPRNEQFF	TGTGCCAGCAGTTACTCGCCTAGGAATGAGCAGTTCTTC	NA	TRBV6-5	NA	TRBJ2-1
CASSVLAGVGDTQYF	TGTGCCAGCAGCGTGCTAGCGGGAGTGGGGGATACGCAGTATTTT	NA	TRBV7-9	TRBD2	TRBJ2-3
CASQQAGGRIGELFF	TGTGCCAGTCAACAGGCGGGAGGAAGAATCGGGGAGCTGTTTTTT	NA	TRBV27	TRBD2	TRBJ2-2
CASSLHPDRGETGELFF	TGTGCCAGCAGCTTACATCCAGACAGGGGGGAAACCGGGGAGCTGTTTTTT	NA	TRBV9	TRBD1	TRBJ2-2
CASSERGSGSGPYNEQFF	TGTGCCAGCAGTGAAAGAGGGAGCGGGAGCGGGCCCTACAATGAGCAGTTCTTC	NA	TRBV6-1	TRBD2	TRBJ2-1
CASSPTGTTNTGELFF	TGCGCCAGCAGCCCAACCGGGACAACGAACACCGGGGAGCTGTTTTTT	NA	TRBV5-1	NA	TRBJ2-2
CASSMRGGTPQYF	TGTGCCAGTAGTATGAGGGGCGGGACCCCGCAGTATTTT	NA	TRBV19	NA	TRBJ2-3
CASSEDSYGYTF	TGTGCCAGCAGTGAAGACAGCTATGGCTACACCTTC	NA	TRBV6-1	NA	TRBJ1-2
CASSSGQAYGYTF	TGTGCCAGCAGCTCGGGACAGGCGTATGGCTACACCTTC	few	TRBV28	TRBD1	TRBJ1-2
CASSLGREQQYF	TGTGCCAGCAGCTTAGGTAGGGAGCAGCAGTACTTC	NA	TRBV11-2	NA	TRBJ2-7
CASSETTRGNEQYF	TGTGCCAGCAGTGAAACAACTAGGGGGAACGAGCAGTACTTC	once	TRBV6-1	NA	TRBJ2-7
CASSFDRGNTEAFF	TGCGCCAGCAGCTTCGACAGGGGGAACACTGAAGCTTTCTTT	NA	TRBV5-1	TRBD1	TRBJ1-1
CSVARGSYNEQFF	TGCAGCGTTGCCAGGGGCTCCTACAATGAGCAGTTCTTC	NA	TRBV29-1	NA	TRBJ2-1
CASRRAWDSNEQYF	TGTGCCAGCAGAAGGGCCTGGGACTCCAACGAGCAGTACTTC	NA	TRBV27	NA	TRBJ2-7